Following are 28 T cell receptor beta chains from one sample sequenced in a study of T cell responses to AZD1222 COVID-19 vaccine. Assay used: immunoSEQ multiplex PCR; TCRdb lists only in-frame clones, some missing. The table includes 150,000 to 170,000 clones, approximately 87% detected once. The input for sequencing was peripheral blood, taken on day 0 of MenACWY control vaccination. The receptors were gathered from an adult in good health.

This clone was detected only once. The CDR3 nucleotides are TGTGCCAGCAGCCTAACAGGGGTCTCCTACGAGCAGTACTTC. This translates into CASSLTGVSYEQYF. The chain uses TRBV11-3 and TRBJ2-7, with 7 bases lining up with TRBD1. The germline CDR1 and CDR2 sequences are SGHNT and YENEEA. V lost 5 bases and J lost 0; bases outside the gene matches: 4. This CDR3 contains 14 residues.

The rearrangement uses TRBV2 and TRBJ2-1, with D perhaps TRBD2 (5 bases). Trimming removed 4 bases at V and 13 bases at J, with 14 bases between. Germline V gene data show CDR1 as SNHLY and CDR2 as FYNNEI. CDR3 length: 12 amino acids. CDR3 sequence reads: CASSVEDFIQFF. CDR3 sequence (DNA): TGTGCCAGCAGTGTGGAGGACTTCATACAGTTCTTC.

The chain recombines TRBV11-2 with TRBJ2-1, with 7 bases fitting TRBD2. Germline V lookup: CDR1 SGHAT, CDR2 FQNNGV. V was pared by 3 bases and J by 8 bases, with 7 bases of the junction left unmatched. The length of the CDR3 is 14 residues. This CDR3 reads CASSFGTGRDEQFF. CDR3 coding DNA: TGTGCCAGCAGCTTCGGAACGGGGAGGGATGAGCAGTTCTTC.

The rearrangement joins TRBV9 to TRBJ2-1, with 10 bases that match TRBD2. The CDR3 is 15 residues long. The V segment lost 4 bases and the J segment 3 bases; nucleotides outside the gene matches: 4. CDR1 and CDR2 from the germline V gene are SGDLS and YYNGEE. CDR3 sequence: CASSMSGRDYNEQFF. CDR3 coding DNA: TGTGCCAGCAGCATGAGCGGGAGGGACTACAATGAGCAGTTCTTC.

The rearrangement uses TRBV28 and TRBJ1-6; D gene ambiguous. The CDR3 totals 13 residues. Germline V lookup: CDR1 MDHEN, CDR2 SYDVKM. Deletions cut 4 bases from V and 7 bases from J, with 8 bases between. This CDR3 is CASSSARNSPLHF. The CDR3 DNA sequence: TGTGCCAGCAGTTCCGCCAGGAATTCACCCCTCCACTTT.

The V and J genes are TRBV5-4 and TRBJ1-6; 8 bases are a match to TRBD1. V shed 0 bases, J shed 8 bases, and the junction held 7 bases outside the gene matches. CDR1 is SGHNT and CDR2 is YYREEE in the germline V gene (reference sequence). The CDR3 spans 16 residues. The CDR3 nucleotides read TGTGCCAGCAGCTTGGGTCCTGGACAGGGTGATTCACCCCTCCACTTT. This sequence encodes CASSLGPGQGDSPLHF.

This chain joins TRBV3-1 (or the pseudogene TRBV3-2) and TRBJ1-6, with D unresolved. The V gene's germline CDR1 is LGHDT and CDR2 YNNKEL (reference sequence). The CDR3 sequence is 16 residues long. V was pared by 4 bases and J by 0 bases, with 10 bases between. CDR3: CASSLAAISYNSPLHF. The CDR3 DNA reads TGTGCCAGCAGCCTTGCGGCCATCTCCTATAATTCACCCCTCCACTTT.

Only a few counts were recorded for this clone. CDR3: CASNPPGRGLSEKLFF. For the CDR3, the DNA is TGTGCCAGCAACCCGCCAGGTCGGGGATTAAGTGAAAAACTGTTTTTT. The chain carries TRBV6-7 and TRBJ1-4; no firm D call. TRBV6-7 is an ORF, with its function uncertain. The CDR3 covers 16 residues. V was cut by 7 bases and J by 7 bases, with 22 bases left in between.

This clone was detected once. The rearrangement uses TRBV7-8 and TRBJ1-1; 7 bases agree with TRBD1. CDR1 is SGHVS, CDR2 FQNEAQ, per germline. J lost 4 bases, V lost 5 bases, and 7 bases had no gene match. The CDR3 has 14 residues. CDR3 residues: CASSLSGQSTEAFF. The CDR3 nucleotides are TGTGCCAGCAGCCTATCGGGACAGAGCACTGAAGCTTTCTTT.

This clone was seen only a few times. The CDR3 protein is CASSKWAWRRTGGNNEQFF. The CDR3 DNA follows: TGTGCCAGCAGCAAATGGGCCTGGAGAAGGACAGGGGGCAACAATGAGCAGTTCTTC. The genes are TRBV21-1 and TRBJ2-1; the table's D call, TRBD1, has no DNA check behind it. TRBV21-1 is a documented pseudogene. The CDR3 has 19 residues.

The rearrangement uses TRBV6-5 and TRBJ1-4; D ambiguous. The CDR3 totals 11 residues. Trimming shortened V by 6 bases and J by 4 bases, and 3 bases separated the two germline ends. Germline CDR1 is MNHEY and CDR2 is SVGAGI. CDR3: CASRINEKLFF. DNA of the CDR3: TGTGCCAGCAGGATTAATGAAAAACTGTTTTTT.

This rearrangement joins TRBV6-2 or TRBV6-3 to TRBJ1-2; D not certain. Trimming shortened V by 2 bases and J by 6 bases, and 13 bases separated the two germline ends. The CDR3 spans 14 residues. Germline CDR1 MNHEY, CDR2 SVGEGT. The CDR3 region is CASSYIGWRNGYTF. DNA for the CDR3: TGTGCCAGCAGTTACATAGGATGGAGGAATGGCTACACCTTC.

The J gene is TRBJ2-3, the V gene TRBV24-1; 15 nucleotides line up with TRBD2. Germline assignment: CDR1 KGHDR and CDR2 SFDVKD. The CDR3 has 21 amino acids. V lost 3 bases to trimming and J lost 5 bases; unmatched junction nucleotides: 17. The CDR3 loop reads CATSDPIGLAGGPGGEDTQYF. DNA of the CDR3: TGTGCCACCAGTGATCCCATAGGACTAGCGGGAGGGCCCGGAGGAGAAGATACGCAGTATTTT.

The rearrangement links TRBV15 to TRBJ2-4; a weak D match, TRBD2 (5 bases). The CDR3 runs 17 residues. The germline gives CDR1 LNHNV, CDR2 YYDKDF (reference sequence). The germline V and J ends were trimmed by 2 bases and 0 bases, with 14 bases remaining between them. CDR3 nucleotides: TGTGCCACCAGCAGACCCGGGGAGCAAGTAGCCAAAAACATTCAGTACTTC. Translated: CATSRPGEQVAKNIQYF.

The rearrangement joins TRBV11-2 to TRBJ2-7; TRBD1 matches 9 bases. V dropped 5 bases and J dropped 1; count of bases not matched to a gene: 9. The germline gives CDR1 SGHAT, CDR2 FQNNGV. This CDR3 has 16 residues. Here the CDR3 reads CASSRPTGTGSYEQYF. CDR3 in DNA: TGTGCCAGCAGCAGACCTACCGGGACAGGGTCCTACGAGCAGTACTTC.

This clone has only one observation. V gene TRBV19 combines with J gene TRBJ2-1; the D call may be TRBD1 or TRBD2 (5 bases each). Germline lookup yields CDR1 LNHDA and CDR2 SQIVND (reference sequence). This CDR3 spans 15 amino acids. V shed 3 bases and J shed 0 bases, with 9 bases lying between them. CDR3 nucleotides: TGTGCCAGTAGTATGGGGGATAACTCCTACAATGAGCAGTTCTTC. It codes for CASSMGDNSYNEQFF.

The genes are TRBV5-6 and TRBJ2-5; D call uncertain. V was trimmed by 4 bases and J by 1 base, leaving 17 bases between them. Germline V gene data show CDR1 as SGHDT and CDR2 as YYEEEE. CDR3 length: 16 residues. In nucleotides, the CDR3 is TGTGCCAGCAGCCGAATAAGGGAACGGCTCCAAGAGACCCAGTACTTC. Protein sequence: CASSRIRERLQETQYF.

The rearrangement uses TRBV19 and TRBJ2-1; D not resolved. V lost 6 bases and J 7 bases, leaving 10 bases between the germline ends. The CDR3 totals 12 residues. CDR1 is LNHDA and CDR2 is SQIVND in the germline V gene (reference sequence). The CDR3 is CASRANLNEQFF. The DNA for the CDR3 is TGTGCCAGTAGGGCCAATTTGAATGAGCAGTTCTTC.

The chain links TRBV25-1 to TRBJ2-3; 9 bases are a match to TRBD2. Germline loops: CDR1 MGHDK, CDR2 SYGVNS. Losses at the gene ends were 4 bases for V and 0 bases for J; bases not matched to a gene: 8. The CDR3 totals 17 residues. CDR3 in amino acids: CASSVQTSGTSTDTQYF. The CDR3 DNA sequence: TGTGCCAGCAGTGTTCAGACTAGCGGAACGAGCACAGATACGCAGTATTTT.

The chain carries TRBV1 and TRBJ2-1. TRBV1 is assigned pseudogene status. The CDR3 has 13 amino acids. In nucleotides, the CDR3 is TGCACCAGCAGCCATGATTATTACAATGAGCAGTTCTTC. This translates into CTSSHDYYNEQFF.

The chain links TRBV28 to TRBJ2-7; no reliable D call. Deletions cut 2 bases from V and 5 bases from J, with 19 bases between. From germline, CDR1 is MDHEN and CDR2 SYDVKM. The CDR3 consists of 16 residues. For the CDR3, the DNA is TGTGCCAGCAGTTTAGGCGGTATGGTAGGGTTTCACGAGCAGTACGTC. Translation gives CASSLGGMVGFHEQYV.

This sequence joins TRBV10-3 and TRBJ2-3; the D gene is possibly TRBD2 (6 bases). CDR3 length: 14 amino acids. Germline lookup yields CDR1 ENHRY and CDR2 SYGVKD. V gave up 4 bases and J gave up 2 bases, with 10 bases separating them. In DNA form, the CDR3 reads TGTGCCATCAGTGGTCGGGGGAACACAGATACGCAGTATTTT. Residues: CAISGRGNTDTQYF.

The J gene is TRBJ1-6, the V gene TRBV27; D is undetermined. V lost 8 bases to trimming and J lost 0 bases, with 8 bases between them. This CDR3 spans 14 amino acids. Germline V CDR1 and CDR2: MNHEY, SMNVEV (reference sequence). The CDR3 bases are TGTGCCAGCCAAACGGGCTCCTATAATTCACCCCTCCACTTT. Translated: CASQTGSYNSPLHF.

V and J are TRBV21-1 and TRBJ2-7; the table assigns TRBD1, which was not confirmed against the DNA. TRBV21-1 is given as a pseudogene. The CDR3 spans 17 residues. The CDR3 loop is CASRTSLRQGWDYEQYF. Written as DNA, the CDR3 is TGTGCCAGCAGAACTTCCCTTCGGCAGGGGTGGGACTACGAGCAGTACTTC.

CDR3 in amino acids: CASSLGASSGNTIYF. The CDR3 region has the DNA TGTGCCAGCAGCTTAGGGGCAAGCTCTGGAAACACCATATATTTT. The rearrangement uses TRBV7-8 and TRBJ1-3; D gene unclear. The CDR3 has 15 amino acids. V shed 1 base and J shed 0 bases, with 7 bases lying between them. Germline V CDR1 and CDR2: SGHVS, FQNEAQ.

The chain is built from TRBV2 and TRBJ1-1; unclear D gene. Germline V CDR1 and CDR2: SNHLY, FYNNEI. Trimming cost V 0 bases and J 1 base, with 15 bases left between them. This CDR3 has 17 residues. The CDR3 loop is CASSEATGVLKNTEAFF. The DNA for the CDR3 is TGTGCCAGCAGTGAAGCTACCGGGGTTCTCAAGAACACTGAAGCTTTCTTT.

The genes are TRBV6-5 and TRBJ2-2; the D is unclear. The CDR3 loop spans 14 amino acids. Trimming removed 4 bases from V and 0 bases from J, with 6 bases in between. Germline V gene lookup returns CDR1 MNHEY and CDR2 SVGAGI. Here the CDR3 reads CASSSTANTGELFF. In DNA form, the CDR3 reads TGTGCCAGCAGTTCGACGGCGAACACCGGGGAGCTGTTTTTT.

The chain's CDR3 is CASSGPKNTGELFF. CDR3 DNA: TGTGCCAGCAGTGGCCCAAAGAACACCGGGGAGCTGTTTTTT. The genes are TRBV9 and TRBJ2-2; no firm D call. With 5 bases removed from V and 1 base from J, the gap between germline ends came to 9 bases. CDR3 size: 14 residues. Germline CDR1 and CDR2: SGDLS and YYNGEE.